Listed below are T cell receptor beta chains from one sample, sequenced in a study of CD8 T cells in ankylosing spondylitis. Each CDR3 protein is one row after TCRdb ran MiXCR on the 5' RACE reads. The sample carries 300,000 to 400,000 distinct CDR3 sequences, around 20% recorded once. The material sequenced was blood, either unsorted or a sorted T cell fraction (not recorded which). These receptors originate from a male donor with ankylosing spondylitis or in good health (not recorded which). The CDR3 runs from the conserved cysteine through the conserved F or W. D genes are given only for firm matches. Size is omitted from some rows. Given values are once, few, many or a class for expanded clones.

abundance,d_gene,j_gene,v_gene,CDR3aa,CDR3nt
few,TRBD1,TRBJ2-3,TRBV20-1,CSGDRGTDTQYF,TGCAGTGGGGACAGGGGCACAGATACGCAGTATTTT
.,.,TRBJ2-7,TRBV6-1,CASGGVGPYEQYF,TGTGCCAGCGGAGGGGTAGGGCCCTACGAGCAGTACTTC
.,.,TRBJ1-2,TRBV5-1,CASSFGDSYGYTF,TGCGCCAGCAGCTTCGGGGATAGCTATGGCTACACCTTC
.,.,TRBJ1-1,TRBV3-1,CASSPMVLGGTEAFF,TGTGCCAGCAGCCCGATGGTACTAGGGGGGACTGAAGCTTTCTTT
.,.,TRBJ2-4,TRBV20-1,CSARDLAGLNIQYF,TGCAGTGCTAGAGATCTGGCGGGCTTAAACATTCAGTACTTC
.,.,TRBJ2-3,TRBV5-1,CASSLVSGYTDTQYF,TGCGCCAGCAGCTTGGTTTCGGGGTACACAGATACGCAGTATTTT
few,TRBD2,TRBJ2-7,TRBV20-1,CSASPLGTSGGYEQYF,TGCAGTGCTAGTCCCCTGGGGACTAGCGGGGGTTACGAGCAGTACTTC
few,.,TRBJ2-1,TRBV9,CASSFAGDSSYNEQFF,TGTGCCAGCAGCTTTGCAGGTGACAGCTCCTACAATGAGCAGTTCTTC
.,.,TRBJ2-1,TRBV2,CASSEVAGTYNEQFF,TGTGCCAGCAGTGAGGTAGCCGGTACCTACAATGAGCAGTTCTTC
few,.,TRBJ1-2,TRBV28,CASSFDTANYGYTF,TGTGCCAGCAGTTTCGACACCGCTAACTATGGCTACACCTTC
few,TRBD1,TRBJ2-2,TRBV20-1,CSALTDRVATGELFF,TGCAGTGCCCTCACGGACAGGGTGGCGACCGGGGAGCTGTTTTTT
.,TRBD2,TRBJ2-7,TRBV20-1,CSAREGSGGLYEQYF,TGCAGTGCTAGAGAGGGTAGCGGGGGATTATACGAGCAGTACTTC
few,.,TRBJ2-1,TRBV19,CASSTLPGNEQFF,TGTGCCAGTAGTACCCTCCCCGGGAATGAGCAGTTCTTC
.,.,TRBJ2-1,TRBV4-1,CASSQDHLEMQFF,TGCGCCAGCAGCCAAGATCATTTGGAAATGCAGTTCTTC
few,.,TRBJ1-2,TRBV6-1,CASSPTPTVPNYGYTF,TGTGCCAGCAGTCCTACCCCGACAGTCCCTAACTATGGCTACACCTTC
few,TRBD1,TRBJ2-2,TRBV11-2,CASSLEDGQGAWVGTGELFF,TGTGCCAGCAGCTTAGAGGATGGACAGGGGGCTTGGGTCGGCACCGGGGAGCTGTTTTTT
few,TRBD2,TRBJ2-3,TRBV12-3/TRBV12-4,CASSVWTSGGGNTQYF,TGTGCCAGCAGTGTCTGGACTAGCGGGGGGGGGAATACGCAGTATTTT
.,.,TRBJ1-1,TRBV20-1,CSARGTEDFREAFF,TGCAGTGCTAGAGGGACAGAAGACTTTCGTGAAGCTTTCTTT
.,.,TRBJ2-1,TRBV29-1,CSVGGMGGAQNEQFF,TGCAGCGTTGGCGGGATGGGGGGTGCCCAAAATGAGCAGTTCTTC
few,.,TRBJ2-7,TRBV10-1,CASSENRGLTYEQYF,TGCGCCAGCAGTGAGAATAGGGGACTGACCTACGAGCAGTACTTC
.,.,TRBJ2-1,TRBV14,CASSFWSNEQFF,TGTGCCAGCAGCTTCTGGAGTAATGAGCAGTTCTTC
.,TRBD1,TRBJ2-2,TRBV29-1,CSALDRELVDTGELFF,TGCAGCGCCCTGGACAGGGAACTGGTTGACACCGGGGAGCTGTTTTTT
.,TRBD1,TRBJ1-2,TRBV12-3/TRBV12-4,CASSLSGGGDGYTF,TGTGCCAGCAGTTTATCAGGGGGCGGGGATGGCTACACCTTC
.,.,TRBJ1-2,TRBV20-1,CSAPGWPLGENYGYTF,TGCAGTGCCCCTGGATGGCCCCTGGGGGAGAACTATGGCTACACCTTC
few,.,TRBJ1-2,TRBV12-3/TRBV12-4,CASSFSGGYGYTF,TGTGCCAGCAGTTTTTCAGGCGGCTATGGATACACCTTC
many,TRBD1,TRBJ2-5,TRBV12-3/TRBV12-4,CASSAQGSKETQYF,TGTGCCAGCAGTGCACAGGGGAGCAAAGAGACCCAGTACTTC
.,TRBD2,TRBJ2-7,TRBV10-2,CASSGGGDPIPEQYF,TGCGCCAGCAGCGGGGGGGGGGACCCAATCCCCGAGCAGTACTTC
.,.,TRBJ2-7,TRBV20-1,CSAAGGASYEQYF,TGCAGTGCCGCCGGCGGAGCATCCTACGAGCAGTACTTC
.,.,TRBJ1-5,TRBV28,CASREGYSNQPQHF,TGTGCCAGCAGGGAGGGATATAGCAATCAGCCCCAGCATTTT
few,.,TRBJ2-3,TRBV12-3/TRBV12-4,CASSPPPGADTQYF,TGTGCCAGCAGTCCTCCCCCCGGGGCAGATACGCAGTATTTT
few,.,TRBJ2-7,TRBV28,CASNLGQYF,TGTGCCAGCAACCTGGGGCAGTACTTC
few,TRBD1,TRBJ1-1,TRBV29-1,CSAEAGGSNTEAFF,TGCAGCGCCGAGGCAGGGGGTTCGAACACTGAAGCTTTCTTT
many,.,TRBJ1-1,TRBV12-3/TRBV12-4,CASSPGGNTEAFF,TGCGCCAGCAGCCCGGGGGGAAACACTGAAGCTTTCTTT
few,TRBD1,TRBJ2-3,TRBV6-5,CASSYWTGGSGTDTQYF,TGTGCCAGCAGTTACTGGACAGGGGGCAGCGGCACAGATACGCAGTATTTT
few,TRBD1,TRBJ2-7,TRBV7-9,CASSHQTGPGVREQYF,TGTGCCAGCAGCCATCAGACAGGGCCGGGCGTGAGAGAGCAGTACTTC
few,TRBD1,TRBJ2-7,TRBV29-1,CSVIGDRGLYEQYF,TGCAGCGTGATAGGGGACAGGGGGCTGTACGAGCAGTACTTC
.,.,TRBJ2-1,TRBV6-1,CASSRQWEQFF,TGTGCCAGCAGCCGACAGTGGGAGCAGTTCTTC
few,TRBD2,TRBJ2-2,TRBV20-1,CSAYRFAGGNTGELFF,TGCAGTGCTTACCGCTTCGCGGGGGGGAACACCGGGGAGCTGTTTTTT
few,.,TRBJ2-7,TRBV12-3/TRBV12-4,CASSLFAEQYF,TGTGCCAGCAGTTTATTCGCCGAGCAGTACTTC
few,TRBD2,TRBJ2-7,TRBV5-1,CASSLRVAGGTEQYF,TGCGCCAGCAGCTTGAGAGTAGCGGGGGGAACCGAGCAGTACTTC
many,.,TRBJ2-7,TRBV6-5,CASRLQGSSYEQYF,TGTGCCAGCAGATTACAGGGTAGCTCCTACGAGCAGTACTTC
.,TRBD1,TRBJ2-7,TRBV15,CATADRDRSHEQYF,TGTGCCACCGCCGACCGGGACAGGAGCCACGAGCAGTACTTC
few,.,TRBJ2-5,TRBV29-1,CSVEEGRAYQETQYF,TGCAGCGTTGAAGAAGGCAGGGCTTATCAAGAGACCCAGTACTTC
.,.,TRBJ2-7,TRBV19,CASSPRDFYEQYF,TGTGCCAGTAGTCCCAGGGACTTCTACGAGCAGTACTTC
few,TRBD2,TRBJ2-3,TRBV25-1,CASSDWSGGRTDTQYF,TGTGCCAGCAGTGATTGGAGCGGGGGAAGAACAGATACGCAGTATTTT
few,.,TRBJ2-1,TRBV5-6,CASSPRGEDYNEQFF,TGTGCCAGCAGCCCCCGAGGTGAGGACTACAATGAGCAGTTCTTC
few,.,TRBJ2-7,TRBV12-3/TRBV12-4,CASPVSPTGSYEQYF,TGTGCCAGCCCAGTTTCGCCTACAGGGAGCTACGAGCAGTACTTC
.,.,TRBJ2-5,TRBV7-2,CASSLNTYPTFETQYF,TGTGCCAGCAGCTTAAATACCTACCCTACCTTCGAGACCCAGTACTTC
.,.,TRBJ1-1,TRBV30,CAWSAWFSTEAFF,TGTGCCTGGAGTGCCTGGTTTAGTACTGAAGCTTTCTTT